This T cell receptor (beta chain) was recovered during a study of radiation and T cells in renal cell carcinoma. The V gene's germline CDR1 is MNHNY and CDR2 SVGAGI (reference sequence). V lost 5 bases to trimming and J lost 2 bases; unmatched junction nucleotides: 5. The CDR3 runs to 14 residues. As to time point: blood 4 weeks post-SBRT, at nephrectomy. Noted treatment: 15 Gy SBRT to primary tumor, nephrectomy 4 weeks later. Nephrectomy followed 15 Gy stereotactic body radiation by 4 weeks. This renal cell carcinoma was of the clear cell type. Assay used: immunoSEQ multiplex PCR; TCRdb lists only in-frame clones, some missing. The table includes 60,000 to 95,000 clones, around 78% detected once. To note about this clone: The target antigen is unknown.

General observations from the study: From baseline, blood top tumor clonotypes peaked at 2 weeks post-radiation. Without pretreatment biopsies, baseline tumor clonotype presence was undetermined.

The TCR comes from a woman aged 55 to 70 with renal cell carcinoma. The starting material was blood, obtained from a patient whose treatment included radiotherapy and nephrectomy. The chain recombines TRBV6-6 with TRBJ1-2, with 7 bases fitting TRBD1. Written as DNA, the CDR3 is TGTGCCAGCAGTGGGACAGAAAAAAACTATGGCTACACCTTC. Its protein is CASSGTEKNYGYTF.